This entry is about one T cell receptor beta chain. Antigen specificity is unknown. The sample comes from a study of human T cells and chemical hapten exposure. Attachment of unique molecular identifiers to individual cDNA molecules was performed in the library. MiXCR, applied by TCRdb to the RACE reads, yields one record per CDR3 protein. The sample records 150,000 to 200,000 distinct CDR3 sequences, approximately 31% being singletons. Study outcomes and limitations: Against controls, expanded TCRs gave rise to significantly more large CDR3 similarity clusters. Alopecia in the donors means their immune response may deviate from healthy people's.

Time point defined: pre-sensitization, week 0. This sample's treatment: therapeutic diphenylcyclopropenone sensitization with weekly scalp DPC. With 4 bases removed from V and 5 bases from J, the gap between germline ends came to 21 bases. CDR1 MDHEN and CDR2 SYDVKM come from the germline V gene. The CDR3 consists of 16 residues. The rearrangement links TRBV28 to TRBJ2-7; the D gene is possibly TRBD1 (5 bases). This clonotype was sampled from a woman aged 25 to 39 with alopecia areata. Some clones in this sample may be carry-over from other donors' samples. This specimen consisted of whole blood, obtained in connection with sensitization to the hapten diphenylcyclopropenone (DPC). In nucleotides, the CDR3 is TGTGCCAGCAGTTCCGGTAATCCCGGCAGGGTGGACGAGCAGTACTTC. Translating gives CASSSGNPGRVDEQYF.